This T cell receptor beta chain was identified during a study of cytomegalovirus exposure and HLA in healthy donors. Findings and caveats of the study: Earlier analysis yielded a pattern in which most TCR beta V segments were productive about 87% or about 30% of the time. Presence/absence analyses treated sequencing depth as roughly uniform across donors. Differences between HLA loci emerged in a later analysis of TCR association rates, with DRB1 most and HLA-C fewest. Sequencing likely caused a cluster of highly shared sequence variants.

To note about this clone: Its antigen is undetermined.

Trimming pared 4 bases from V and 3 bases from J, leaving 12 bases between. The V gene's germline CDR1 is SEHNR and CDR2 FQNEAQ (reference sequence). The CDR3 loop spans 14 amino acids. PCR used 60 Vbeta primers and 13 Jbeta primers. Clones were sequenced by immunoSEQ multiplex PCR, and TCRdb holds only the in-frame ones, with some missing. The table includes around 200,000 clones, 80% to 90% detected once. The chain uses TRBV7-9 and TRBJ2-5; the D gene is possibly TRBD1 (6 bases). Sequencing used PBMCs. This receptor was taken from a woman in her twenties or thirties in good health and CMV-seronegative. CDR3 nucleotides: TGTGCCAGCAGCTCACAGGGTACCGAAGAGACCCAGTACTTC. This translates into CASSSQGTEETQYF.